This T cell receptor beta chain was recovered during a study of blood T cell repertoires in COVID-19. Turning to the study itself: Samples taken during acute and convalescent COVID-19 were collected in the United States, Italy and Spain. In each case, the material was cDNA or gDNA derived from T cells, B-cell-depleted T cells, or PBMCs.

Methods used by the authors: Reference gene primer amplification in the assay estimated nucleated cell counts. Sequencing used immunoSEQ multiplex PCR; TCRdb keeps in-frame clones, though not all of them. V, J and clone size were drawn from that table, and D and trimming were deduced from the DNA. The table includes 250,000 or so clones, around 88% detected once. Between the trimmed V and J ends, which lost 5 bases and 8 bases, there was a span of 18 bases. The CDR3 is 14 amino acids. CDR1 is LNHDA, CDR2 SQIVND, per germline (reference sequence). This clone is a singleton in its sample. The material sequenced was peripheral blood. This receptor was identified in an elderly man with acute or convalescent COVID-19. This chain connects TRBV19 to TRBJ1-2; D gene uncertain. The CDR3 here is CASSSPGIRRGYTF. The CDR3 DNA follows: TGTGCCAGTAGTTCCCCCGGGATCCGGAGAGGCTACACCTTC.